This TCR beta chain was sequenced during a study of blood T cells in healthy people across ages. Study-wide findings and caveats: Relative to aged donors, long-lived donors carried more naive CD4+ cells and displayed higher diversity.

Germline values: CDR1 SGHVS, CDR2 FNYEAQ. The CDR3 has 19 amino acids. The trim removed 5 bases at V and 3 bases at J, leaving 18 bases unmatched. Next came a second PCR, run for about 7 to 11 cycles, which used a sample-barcoded 5' primer along with a J-beta primer mix. TCRdb re-called the 5' RACE reads through MiXCR, storing one row per CDR3 protein. The table shows about 1.7 million distinct CDR3 sequences, with approximately 28% occurring only once. The table lists this clonotype with many counts. Its specificity is unknown. The receptor was derived from a woman aged 25-40 years in good health. V is TRBV7-6 and J is TRBJ2-7, with 11 bases aligning to TRBD2. Source material: blood. The CDR3 coding sequence is TGTGCCAGCAGCAGCAAACTAGCGGGAGAGCGCGGGCTGTACTACGAGCAGTACTTC. This sequence encodes CASSSKLAGERGLYYEQYF.